The present entry profiles one T cell receptor beta chain with its context. The clone's antigen remains unknown. No qualities accompany the bases; no much larger clone lies one base away. Library preparation was by the immunoSEQ multiplex PCR assay. For the multiplex PCR, a mixture combining 60 forward primers for TCR Vbeta segments and 13 reverse primers for TCR Jbeta segments was used. The CDR3 region of rearranged TCR beta genes was amplified from genomic DNA with a multiplex PCR assay. Amplified TCR beta libraries were sequenced as 87-base-pair reads on the Illumina HiSeq System. In the authors' own workflow: A later analysis tallied 80 million to 95 million unique TCR beta chains across the 666 repertoires, and some 12 million of those chains were shared by two or more donors. To remove PCR and sequencing errors, raw reads were error-corrected and collapsed into unique sequences using a nearest-neighbor algorithm that merged closely related sequences. CDR3 sequences were aligned to IMGT reference sequences to assign V, D and J gene segments. For a sequence to be retained, at least a six-nucleotide match to both a V gene segment and a J gene segment was required. A rearrangement counted as productive if the CDR3 had no stop codons and remained in frame with V and J, and every other rearrangement counted as non-productive. Following IMGT convention, CDR3 was defined as the stretch from the second conserved V-encoded cysteine to the conserved J-encoded phenylalanine. The earlier analysis of fewer than 750 of the donors excluded sequences that lacked an unambiguous match to a single V gene segment. An earlier analysis of about 590 of the donors classified V segments as functional when productive rearrangements were above 56.7% and as segregating when the standard deviation between donors was above 5%. A statistical classification framework was built to diagnose cytomegalovirus status from the catalog of TCR beta chain sequences. V and J gene assignment, in a later analysis, came from comparing TCR nucleotide sequences with IMGT/GENE-DB human TR gene sequences. Using the TCRdist pipeline, a later analysis assigned CDR3 sequences along with most-parsimonious VDJ recombination scenarios. In a later analysis, each TCR beta chain was defined by its CDR3 amino acid sequence together with its V-gene family, and reads lacking a unique V-gene family were excluded. As a way to deal with suspected cross-contamination and a sequencing artifact, a later analysis dropped more than 500 nucleotide sequences that were highly shared and had low generation probability. For each public chain, a later analysis derived a clonal expansion index from normalized ranks of inferred template counts within each repertoire. In a later analysis, generation probabilities were computed with a VDJ recombination model fitted to out-of-frame rearrangements, and the resulting probabilities were checked against IGoR. Hypergeometric tests were used in a later analysis to score TCR-TCR, TCR-HLA and TCR-CMV co-occurrence, with a repertoire-size bias correction applied to the TCR pairs. In a later analysis, false discovery rates were estimated by permuting HLA or CMV assignments 20 times. In a later analysis, co-occurring TCRs were grouped with DBSCAN, and TCRdist sequence similarity was added when clustering was performed within HLA-allele-positive subsets. Repertoires with fewer than 30,000 or more than 120,000 public chains, plus five repertoires with anomalous nucleotide sharing, were excluded from co-occurrence clustering. TCRdb took over this immuneACCESS table, retaining in-frame rearrangements with V and J assigned. Such tables are incomplete; in checked studies, under half of the missing clones stem from an unresolved V gene, and the remainder is unexplained. That table supplies the V and J calls and clone size; D and trimming were determined from the DNA. This sample gives approximately 170,000 clones in total; 70% to 80% of them show up just once. The top ten clones comprise about 1.6% of the sample.

The cohort comprised 670 or so healthy bone marrow donors. At the time of sampling, all cohort members were nominally healthy, though unrecorded immune exposures were likely present. The donor was CMV seronegative and was included in the group of about 350 seronegative cohort members. Each donor provided a peripheral blood sample, and peripheral blood mononuclear cells were used for TCR beta sequencing. The Qiagen DNeasy Blood Extraction Kit was used to extract genomic DNA from the blood cell samples. This entry comes from a study of cytomegalovirus exposure and HLA in healthy donors (dated 2017 in TCRdb). In terms of the full investigation: In an earlier analysis of several hundred of the donors, 250 to 350 Gb of sequence data and some 100 million unique TCR beta sequences from approximately 180 million T cells were reported. Roughly 300 gigabases of sequencing data and 75 million to 85 million unique TCR sequences made up an early release that covered nearly 650 HLA-typed donors. Of the roughly 400 genotyped donors, about 80% fell in the genetic ancestry cluster associated with self-reported Caucasian donors. The study aimed to test whether signatures of past pathogen exposure could be identified by cataloging public T cell receptors. The study profiled the T cell repertoires of some 610 subjects by immunosequencing and related them to cytomegalovirus serostatus. Besides the first cohort of around 670 subjects, a separate validation cohort made up of 95 to 150 different subjects was used. To predict cytomegalovirus infection status, the study brought together high-throughput TCR immunosequencing, statistical association of individual TCRs with disease status, and machine learning. To study patterns of TCR occurrence, a later analysis re-analyzed previously published TCR beta repertoires from around 670 donors and added high-resolution HLA genotyping. Rather than using new phenotypic data, the later analysis identified candidate immune exposures from TCR beta sequences and from how often those sequences occurred across donors. To decide whether each TCR beta V gene segment behaved as functional or pseudogenic, an earlier analysis of approximately 620 of the donors relied on high-throughput TCR beta sequencing. Donor age, sex, ethnicity and CMV serostatus were collected together with the repertoire data. Genome-wide SNP genotypes for about 55% of the roughly 670 donors were used in a later genetic analysis, which treated that subset as a discovery cohort. All discovery cohort repertoires had been generated using a single sequencing platform. HLA typing included class I and class II loci at four-digit resolution. Typing coverage varied by locus: roughly 629-640 donors for A, B, C, DRB1 and DQB1; under 550 for DQA1; 606 for DPA1; roughly 470 for DPB1. Roughly five DR-DQ haplotypes were handled as single units for association and clustering, since linkage in the cohort was strong. On average, around 240,000 unique TCR beta nucleotide sequences were sequenced per donor among about 400 genotyped donors of the cohort, with around 19% of those sequences being non-productive. Beyond this particular receptor, the publication reports: The sequencing pipeline was judged likely to have produced a cluster of highly shared sequence variants as a technical artifact. In vitro tests confirmed that a few of the cytomegalovirus-associated TCR beta chains recognize cytomegalovirus antigens. Immune exposure information for the cohort was limited to CMV serostatus. Broadly in line with IMGT annotations, most TCR beta V segments showed up in productive rearrangements about 87% or about 30% of the time in an earlier analysis of approximately 600 of the donors. A later analysis found that TCR association rates varied across HLA loci, with DRB1 alleles showing the most associated TCRs and HLA-C alleles the fewest. Some IMGT-functional V segments, including TRBV6-2 and TRBV6-3, could not be distinguished by the 87-base-pair reads and were therefore excluded. The authors suggested that the approach could potentially be extended to other disease states and immunological phenotypes. Most TCR sequences were seen in very few donors, while some public TCRs were found in many individuals. Compared with equally common non-associated chains, HLA-associated TCR beta chains in a later analysis were more clonally expanded and had lower generation probabilities. When HLA alleles, especially DR and DQ, strongly co-occurred, attributing TCR associations to individual alleles was difficult. A further reported finding was that TCR beta sequences accurately predicted the HLA-A and HLA-B alleles for most subjects in the first cohort. According to a later analysis, most CMV-associated TCR beta chains appeared to be HLA-restricted, and the HLA associations seemed to be driven largely by CMV exposure. Because HLA typing was missing for some donors at each locus, association tests included only the typed subset. Several of the top co-occurrence clusters appeared to be linked to parvovirus B19, influenza, CMV and Epstein-Barr virus, according to a later analysis. In both the original and validation cohorts, the classifier was reported to diagnose cytomegalovirus status with high specificity and sensitivity. The cohort was sequenced for TCR beta chains only, and without alpha or paired-chain data the features that could be detected were limited. Compared with the roughly 670-donor mean, donors in an Asian-associated ancestry cluster had fewer N-insertions in productive TCRs, according to a later genetic analysis. About 15 rarely observed V segments, including chromosome 9 orphons, were excluded from the earlier analysis of several hundred of the donors because counts were too low. At a false discovery rate of 0.05, a later analysis linked around 17,000 TCR beta sequences to specific HLA alleles. An association between a missense DCLRE1C variant and V-gene and J-gene trimming of TCR beta chains was found in a later genetic analysis and replicated in an independent cohort. Presence/absence analyses assumed roughly uniform sequencing depth across donors, an assumption that may not hold. Correlated functional status among segregating V segments might reflect linkage disequilibrium, but an unknown experimental factor could not be ruled out. The study gave a list of 150 to 200 TCR beta chains associated with cytomegalovirus.

V is pruned by 6 bases and J by 4 bases, leaving 1 base of the junction without a gene match. CDR1 and CDR2 were assigned from the germline V gene as SQVTM and ANQGSEA. Including the terminal cysteine and phenylalanine, the CDR3 comprises 11 residues. The DNA shown is the 33-base CDR3, in frame from base 1. The origin of this receptor is a man aged 35 to 55 in good health and CMV-seronegative. What was sequenced was PBMCs. Recombination joined TRBV29-1 with TRBJ2-3; TRBD2 matches 7 bases in the middle. Here the CDR3 is given as CSVGLADTQYF. The bases read TGCAGCGTAGGACTAGCAGATACGCAGTATTTT.